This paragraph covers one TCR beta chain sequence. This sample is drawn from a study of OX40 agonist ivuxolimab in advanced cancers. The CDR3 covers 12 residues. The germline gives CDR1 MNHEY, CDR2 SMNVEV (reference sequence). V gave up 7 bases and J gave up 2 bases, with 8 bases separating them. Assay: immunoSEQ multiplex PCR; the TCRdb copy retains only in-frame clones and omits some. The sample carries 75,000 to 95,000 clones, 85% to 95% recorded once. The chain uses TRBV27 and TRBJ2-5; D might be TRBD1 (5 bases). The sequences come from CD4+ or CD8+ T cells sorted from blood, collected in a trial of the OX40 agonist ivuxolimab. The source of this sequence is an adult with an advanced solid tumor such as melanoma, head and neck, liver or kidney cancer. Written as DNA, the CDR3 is TGTGCCAGCAAGGGGCGACAAGAGACCCAGTACTTC. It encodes CASKGRQETQYF.